The rows below give T cell receptor beta chains drawn from one sample of a study of CD8 T cells in ankylosing spondylitis. TCRdb recomputed calls from the 5' RACE reads with MiXCR, one row per CDR3 protein. The sample has roughly 150,000 distinct CDR3 sequences, about 6.7% seen once; the top ten hold about an eighth. The sample consisted of blood, either unsorted or a sorted T cell fraction (not recorded which). The origin of the receptors is a female donor with ankylosing spondylitis or in good health (not recorded which). Both conserved end residues are part of each CDR3. Fields, in order: J gene, D gene, clone size, V gene, CDR3 protein, CDR3 DNA. A D gene is named only where the DNA matches it firmly. Only some rows state a clone size, as once, few, many or a class for expanded clones.

J: TRBJ1-1
D: NA
size: many
V: TRBV4-1
CDR3: CASSQVVRPLEAFF
DNA: TGCGCCAGCAGCCAAGTCGTAAGGCCTCTTGAAGCTTTCTTT

J: TRBJ2-5
D: TRBD2
size: few
V: TRBV25-1
CDR3: CASSEWKAGGPKETQYF
DNA: TGTGCCAGCAGTGAATGGAAAGCGGGGGGGCCGAAGGAGACCCAGTACTTC

J: TRBJ1-1
D: NA
size: many
V: TRBV10-3
CDR3: CAITKTENSEAFF
DNA: TGTGCCATCACAAAGACAGAGAACTCTGAAGCTTTCTTT

J: TRBJ1-1
D: NA
size: few
V: TRBV7-9
CDR3: CASSPLTDSETEAFF
DNA: TGTGCCAGCAGCCCCCTCACCGACAGCGAGACTGAAGCTTTCTTT

J: TRBJ2-2
D: NA
size: many
V: TRBV9
CDR3: CASSVEGTGELFF
DNA: TGTGCCAGCAGCGTAGAGGGCACCGGGGAGCTGTTTTTT

J: TRBJ2-7
D: NA
size: many
V: TRBV12-3/TRBV12-4
CDR3: CASSQNGGLYEQYF
DNA: TGTGCCAGCAGTCAAAACGGGGGACTCTACGAGCAGTACTTC

J: TRBJ2-1
D: TRBD2
size: NA
V: TRBV5-1
CDR3: CASSFGTRDEQFF
DNA: TGCGCCAGCAGCTTCGGGACTAGGGATGAGCAGTTCTTC

J: TRBJ2-7
D: NA
size: many
V: TRBV7-2
CDR3: CASSGDSYEQYF
DNA: TGTGCCAGCAGCGGGGATTCGTACGAGCAGTACTTC

J: TRBJ2-5
D: NA
size: many
V: TRBV6-2/TRBV6-3
CDR3: CASSLFGGRETQYF
DNA: TGTGCCAGCAGCCTCTTCGGAGGCCGGGAGACCCAGTACTTC

J: TRBJ2-2
D: NA
size: many
V: TRBV5-6
CDR3: CASSLGVGAGELFF
DNA: TGTGCCAGCAGCTTGGGAGTGGGGGCCGGGGAGCTGTTTTTT

J: TRBJ2-3
D: NA
size: few
V: TRBV9
CDR3: CASSSRSGDRTDTQYF
DNA: TGTGCCAGCAGCTCCCGGTCCGGGGACCGCACAGATACGCAGTATTTT

J: TRBJ1-1
D: NA
size: many
V: TRBV12-3/TRBV12-4
CDR3: CASSLVQGEAFF
DNA: TGTGCCAGCAGTTTAGTCCAGGGGGAAGCTTTCTTT

J: TRBJ1-1
D: TRBD1
size: NA
V: TRBV6-1
CDR3: CASRPSTGETEAFF
DNA: TGTGCCAGCAGACCTTCGACAGGGGAAACTGAAGCTTTCTTT

J: TRBJ2-2
D: NA
size: few
V: TRBV5-1
CDR3: CASSWARANTGELFF
DNA: TGCGCCAGCAGCTGGGCCAGGGCGAACACCGGGGAGCTGTTTTTT

J: TRBJ2-1
D: NA
size: many
V: TRBV12-3/TRBV12-4
CDR3: CASSLTGGGSSYNEQFF
DNA: TGTGCCAGCAGTTTAACCGGTGGGGGGAGCTCCTACAATGAGCAGTTCTTC

J: TRBJ1-1
D: NA
size: few
V: TRBV29-1
CDR3: CSVERHSEAFF
DNA: TGCAGCGTTGAACGGCACTCCGAAGCTTTCTTT

J: TRBJ1-6
D: NA
size: many
V: TRBV11-2
CDR3: CASSLSSTGNSPLHF
DNA: TGTGCCAGCAGCTTATCGTCCACGGGGAATTCACCCCTCCACTTT

J: TRBJ2-7
D: NA
size: many
V: TRBV2
CDR3: CASSPGRSGRLNYEQYF
DNA: TGTGCCAGCAGTCCCGGACGGTCAGGCAGATTAAACTACGAGCAGTACTTC

J: TRBJ2-5
D: TRBD1
size: many
V: TRBV24-1
CDR3: CATSDSSGGETQYF
DNA: TGTGCCACCAGTGATTCCTCAGGGGGAGAGACCCAGTACTTC

J: TRBJ1-4
D: TRBD1
size: many
V: TRBV18
CDR3: CASSPTGGGEKLFF
DNA: TGTGCCAGCTCCCCGACAGGGGGTGGTGAAAAACTGTTTTTT

J: TRBJ2-5
D: NA
size: few
V: TRBV2
CDR3: CASSYFDGTGETQYF
DNA: TGTGCCAGCAGTTACTTCGACGGGACGGGGGAGACCCAGTACTTC

J: TRBJ2-1
D: NA
size: once
V: TRBV4-2
CDR3: CASRQGNNEQFF
DNA: TGTGCCAGCAGGCAGGGAAACAATGAGCAGTTCTTC

J: TRBJ2-5
D: NA
size: many
V: TRBV20-1
CDR3: CSALGGAQETQYF
DNA: TGCAGTGCTTTGGGGGGGGCCCAAGAGACCCAGTACTTC

J: TRBJ1-1
D: NA
size: many
V: TRBV20-1
CDR3: CSARRAAMNTEAFF
DNA: TGCAGTGCTAGGAGAGCGGCTATGAACACTGAAGCTTTCTTT

J: TRBJ2-1
D: NA
size: NA
V: TRBV7-9
CDR3: CASSLTRGNEQFF
DNA: TGTGCCAGCAGCCTGACCCGGGGGAATGAGCAGTTCTTC

J: TRBJ2-7
D: NA
size: few
V: TRBV5-1
CDR3: CASSLNGGATYEQYF
DNA: TGCGCCAGCAGCTTGAATGGAGGGGCCACCTACGAGCAGTACTTC